This is a list of T cell receptor beta chains from one sample in a study of blood T cells in healthy people across ages. Via MiXCR, TCRdb re-called the 5' RACE reads, giving one row per CDR3 protein. Altogether 650,000 to 700,000 distinct CDR3 sequences are present, 52% being singletons, with the ten largest covering 13%. The sample was blood. These receptors came from an elderly woman in good health. CDR3s include the opening cysteine and the closing phenylalanine or tryptophan. The D gene is left open where the match is weak. Size is omitted from some rows. Given values are once, few, many or a class for expanded clones.

abundance: -
d_gene: -
j_gene: TRBJ1-4
len: 15
v_gene: TRBV3-1
CDR3aa: CASSLVQGGNEKLFF
CDR3nt: TGTGCCAGCAGCCTAGTCCAAGGGGGAAATGAAAAACTGTTTTTT

abundance: -
d_gene: -
j_gene: TRBJ2-7
len: 13
v_gene: TRBV20-1
CDR3aa: CSARGDIGYEQYF
CDR3nt: TGCAGTGCTAGGGGGGACATAGGCTACGAGCAGTACTTC

abundance: -
d_gene: -
j_gene: TRBJ2-3
len: 16
v_gene: TRBV5-6
CDR3aa: CASSDQRVSSTDTQYF
CDR3nt: TGTGCCAGCAGCGACCAGAGGGTTTCTAGCACAGATACGCAGTATTTT

abundance: many
d_gene: TRBD2
j_gene: TRBJ2-3
len: 15
v_gene: TRBV10-3
CDR3aa: CAISRGAGGGDTQYF
CDR3nt: TGTGCCATCAGCCGGGGGGCGGGGGGTGGAGATACGCAGTATTTT

abundance: -
d_gene: -
j_gene: TRBJ1-2
len: 13
v_gene: TRBV7-2
CDR3aa: CASSLTGYDGYTF
CDR3nt: TGTGCCAGCAGCCTTACAGGGTACGATGGCTACACCTTC

abundance: few
d_gene: TRBD2
j_gene: TRBJ2-1
len: 16
v_gene: TRBV15
CDR3aa: CATSRDLGLAVYEQFF
CDR3nt: TGTGCCACCAGCAGAGATCTCGGACTAGCGGTATATGAGCAGTTCTTC

abundance: many
d_gene: -
j_gene: TRBJ2-7
len: 15
v_gene: TRBV28
CDR3aa: CASKRRLEKAHEQYF
CDR3nt: TGTGCCAGCAAGCGAAGGCTAGAAAAGGCCCACGAGCAGTACTTC

abundance: few
d_gene: -
j_gene: TRBJ1-5
len: 15
v_gene: TRBV24-1
CDR3aa: CATSVGTGSNQPQHF
CDR3nt: TGTGCCACCAGTGTGGGGACGGGGTCGAATCAGCCCCAGCATTTT

abundance: -
d_gene: -
j_gene: TRBJ1-2
len: 13
v_gene: TRBV2
CDR3aa: CASLEDRFYGYTF
CDR3nt: TGTGCCAGCTTAGAGGACAGATTCTATGGCTACACCTTC

abundance: -
d_gene: TRBD1
j_gene: TRBJ1-2
len: 17
v_gene: TRBV12-3/TRBV12-4
CDR3aa: CASSLPPRQGAIRGYTF
CDR3nt: TGTGCCAGCAGTTTACCCCCAAGACAGGGGGCAATTCGTGGCTACACCTTC

abundance: many
d_gene: -
j_gene: TRBJ1-2
len: 15
v_gene: TRBV4-1
CDR3aa: CASSHTSGAGYGYTF
CDR3nt: TGCGCCAGCAGCCATACAAGTGGGGCAGGCTATGGCTACACCTTC

abundance: -
d_gene: -
j_gene: TRBJ2-3
len: 16
v_gene: TRBV20-1
CDR3aa: CSARPRGIYVPDTQYF
CDR3nt: TGCAGTGCTAGACCCCGGGGTATCTACGTCCCAGATACGCAGTATTTT

abundance: -
d_gene: -
j_gene: TRBJ2-1
len: 12
v_gene: TRBV30
CDR3aa: CAWSGAGPEQFF
CDR3nt: TGTGCCTGGAGTGGAGCCGGCCCAGAGCAGTTCTTC

abundance: few
d_gene: -
j_gene: TRBJ2-1
len: 19
v_gene: TRBV15
CDR3aa: CATSRDLAFPGFSYNEQFF
CDR3nt: TGTGCCACCAGCAGAGATCTTGCTTTTCCGGGGTTCTCCTACAATGAGCAGTTCTTC

abundance: -
d_gene: -
j_gene: TRBJ1-5
len: 15
v_gene: TRBV5-6
CDR3aa: CASTSRGYSNQPQHF
CDR3nt: TGTGCCAGCACCTCGCGCGGGTATAGCAATCAGCCCCAGCATTTT

abundance: -
d_gene: TRBD1
j_gene: TRBJ1-1
len: 14
v_gene: TRBV5-1
CDR3aa: CASRDRVGHTEAFF
CDR3nt: TGCGCCAGCAGGGACAGGGTTGGTCACACTGAAGCTTTCTTT

abundance: many
d_gene: -
j_gene: TRBJ2-4
len: 16
v_gene: TRBV29-1
CDR3aa: CSVVGAASLGENIQYF
CDR3nt: TGCAGCGTTGTTGGGGCCGCAAGCTTGGGGGAAAACATTCAGTACTTC

abundance: -
d_gene: TRBD2
j_gene: TRBJ2-1
len: 18
v_gene: TRBV9
CDR3aa: CASSVGDQTSGRVGEQFF
CDR3nt: TGTGCCAGCAGCGTTGGGGACCAGACTAGCGGGAGAGTTGGTGAGCAGTTCTTC

abundance: -
d_gene: TRBD1
j_gene: TRBJ1-4
len: 15
v_gene: TRBV19
CDR3aa: CASSRQGPTNEKLFF
CDR3nt: TGTGCCAGTAGTCGACAGGGCCCAACTAATGAAAAACTGTTTTTT

abundance: -
d_gene: TRBD1
j_gene: TRBJ1-5
len: 15
v_gene: TRBV4-2
CDR3aa: CASSQRGTGDQPQHF
CDR3nt: TGTGCCAGCAGCCAACGCGGGACAGGTGATCAGCCCCAGCATTTT

abundance: -
d_gene: -
j_gene: TRBJ2-7
len: 12
v_gene: TRBV29-1
CDR3aa: CCVFFPSYEQYF
CDR3nt: TGCTGTGTTTTCTTCCCTTCCTACGAGCAGTACTTC

abundance: -
d_gene: -
j_gene: TRBJ2-5
len: 11
v_gene: TRBV3-1
CDR3aa: CAISQVNWKYF
CDR3nt: TGTGCCATCAGCCAAGTGAACTGGAAGTACTTC

abundance: once
d_gene: -
j_gene: TRBJ2-7
len: 14
v_gene: TRBV6-2/TRBV6-3
CDR3aa: CASSYDSRRDEQYF
CDR3nt: TGTGCCAGCAGTTACGACTCCCGCCGGGACGAGCAGTACTTC

abundance: -
d_gene: TRBD2
j_gene: TRBJ2-1
len: 16
v_gene: TRBV9
CDR3aa: CASSVSSGVSYNEQFF
CDR3nt: TGTGCCAGCAGCGTTTCTAGCGGGGTCTCCTACAATGAGCAGTTCTTC

abundance: -
d_gene: -
j_gene: TRBJ2-1
len: 14
v_gene: TRBV20-1
CDR3aa: CSATLPWSLNEQFF
CDR3nt: TGCAGTGCCACGCTCCCTTGGTCTCTCAATGAGCAGTTCTTC

abundance: -
d_gene: -
j_gene: TRBJ2-7
len: 15
v_gene: TRBV19
CDR3aa: CASSMSGLGVYEQYF
CDR3nt: TGTGCCAGTAGTATGTCGGGGTTGGGTGTGTACGAGCAGTACTTC

abundance: -
d_gene: -
j_gene: TRBJ2-3
len: 15
v_gene: TRBV20-1
CDR3aa: CSARVTRTSTDTQYF
CDR3nt: TGCAGTGCTAGAGTGACCCGGACTAGCACAGATACGCAGTATTTT

abundance: -
d_gene: -
j_gene: TRBJ1-4
len: 16
v_gene: TRBV5-5
CDR3aa: CACSRSGGAVYEKLFF
CDR3nt: TGTGCCTGCAGCCGTTCTGGGGGGGCGGTTTATGAAAAACTGTTTTTT

abundance: many
d_gene: -
j_gene: TRBJ2-5
len: 15
v_gene: TRBV11-2
CDR3aa: CASSLGTGWRETQYF
CDR3nt: TGTGCCAGCAGCTTAGGAACAGGGTGGAGGGAGACCCAGTACTTC

abundance: -
d_gene: -
j_gene: TRBJ1-1
len: 14
v_gene: TRBV7-2
CDR3aa: CASSLAGTSGGAFF
CDR3nt: TGTGCCAGCAGCTTAGCAGGGACATCAGGCGGGGCTTTCTTT

abundance: -
d_gene: TRBD1
j_gene: TRBJ2-3
len: 13
v_gene: TRBV10-3
CDR3aa: CAIGGQGADTQYF
CDR3nt: TGTGCCATCGGGGGACAGGGCGCAGATACGCAGTATTTT

abundance: many
d_gene: -
j_gene: TRBJ2-5
len: 15
v_gene: TRBV29-1
CDR3aa: CSVGKGRPLRETQYF
CDR3nt: TGCAGCGTTGGAAAGGGCAGACCTTTACGTGAGACCCAGTACTTC

abundance: few
d_gene: -
j_gene: TRBJ2-7
len: 13
v_gene: TRBV12-3/TRBV12-4
CDR3aa: CASSAGLSYEQYF
CDR3nt: TGTGCCAGCAGTGCGGGACTGAGCTACGAGCAGTACTTC

abundance: -
d_gene: TRBD1
j_gene: TRBJ2-5
len: 14
v_gene: TRBV28
CDR3aa: CASSFFGQAVAQYF
CDR3nt: TGTGCCAGCAGTTTCTTCGGACAGGCCGTCGCGCAGTACTTC

abundance: many
d_gene: -
j_gene: TRBJ2-5
len: 15
v_gene: TRBV7-7
CDR3aa: CASSLGLLGRETQYF
CDR3nt: TGTGCTAGCAGCCTCGGACTCTTAGGCCGAGAGACCCAGTACTTC

abundance: -
d_gene: -
j_gene: TRBJ2-1
len: 16
v_gene: TRBV9
CDR3aa: CASSGGSPGTYNKQFF
CDR3nt: TGTGCCAGCAGCGGCGGGTCGCCAGGCACCTACAATAAGCAGTTCTTC

abundance: -
d_gene: TRBD1
j_gene: TRBJ1-5
len: 13
v_gene: TRBV6-6
CDR3aa: CACRTGGNQPQHF
CDR3nt: TGTGCCTGCCGGACAGGGGGCAATCAGCCCCAGCATTTT

abundance: -
d_gene: -
j_gene: TRBJ2-2
len: 16
v_gene: TRBV24-1
CDR3aa: CATSGLAGANTGELFF
CDR3nt: TGTGCCACCAGTGGTTTGGCAGGCGCGAACACCGGGGAGCTGTTTTTT

abundance: -
d_gene: -
j_gene: TRBJ2-1
len: 12
v_gene: TRBV28
CDR3aa: CASSLLEHEQFF
CDR3nt: TGTGCCAGCAGTTTACTAGAGCATGAGCAGTTCTTC

abundance: few
d_gene: TRBD2
j_gene: TRBJ2-3
len: 14
v_gene: TRBV7-2
CDR3aa: CASSLAGPSDTQYF
CDR3nt: TGTGCCAGCAGCCTAGCGGGACCGTCAGATACGCAGTATTTT

abundance: -
d_gene: -
j_gene: TRBJ2-3
len: 12
v_gene: TRBV7-7
CDR3aa: CASSLDGLTQYF
CDR3nt: TGTGCTAGCAGCTTAGACGGGCTTACGCAGTATTTT

abundance: -
d_gene: TRBD2
j_gene: TRBJ2-5
len: 16
v_gene: TRBV3-1
CDR3aa: CASSQGSGGVRETQYF
CDR3nt: TGTGCCAGCAGCCAAGGAAGCGGGGGGGTAAGGGAGACCCAGTACTTC

abundance: -
d_gene: TRBD1
j_gene: TRBJ1-2
len: 15
v_gene: TRBV6-6
CDR3aa: CASSRPLRQGGGYTF
CDR3nt: TGTGCCAGCAGTCGCCCCCTGAGACAGGGCGGTGGCTACACCTTC

abundance: -
d_gene: -
j_gene: TRBJ1-5
len: 13
v_gene: TRBV5-8
CDR3aa: CASSTGLNQPQHF
CDR3nt: TGTGCCAGCAGCACAGGGCTTAATCAGCCCCAGCATTTT

abundance: -
d_gene: -
j_gene: TRBJ2-1
len: 16
v_gene: TRBV3-1
CDR3aa: CASSQDLGVAGNEQFF
CDR3nt: TGTGCCAGCAGCCAAGATTTGGGGGTGGCGGGGAATGAGCAGTTCTTC